The clone carrying this TCR beta chain was seen repeatedly, ten times or more. V lost 4 bases and J lost 6, with 16 bases in between. The CDR3 is 15 residues long. Germline values: CDR1 SGHRS, CDR2 YFSETQ. TCRdb re-derived calls from the RT-PCR reads in MiXCR, one entry per CDR3 protein. The sample has about 680,000 distinct CDR3 sequences, 13% to 15% seen once. The rearrangement joins TRBV5-1 to TRBJ2-2; D tentatively fits TRBD1 or TRBD2 (6 bases each). The clonotype comes from a female donor in good health, serving as a healthy control. The material sequenced was memory CD4+ T cells from blood. This CDR3 is CASSVEGGPAGELFF. The CDR3 DNA reads TGCGCCAGCAGCGTAGAGGGGGGCCCGGCCGGGGAGCTGTTTTTT.